This T cell receptor (beta chain) was profiled in a study of shared clonotypes between healthy human individuals (dated by TCRdb to 2019 to 2021). Broadly, across the study: A couple of women and a few men aged 18 to 49 years were included in the cohort. For each donor, three plates each were used for CD4 naive and CD4 memory, two plates were used for CD8 naive, and one plate was used for CD8 memory. The study deeply sequenced blood TCR repertoires of five healthy adults to estimate repertoire size and the extent of clonotype sharing between individuals. To increase sequencing depth and limit assay-specific biases, different laboratories used diverse techniques to prepare libraries and sequence TCR repertoires. Leukapheresis yielded between about 0.85 and 9.5 billion PBMCs per donor. Results and caveats for the whole study, not just this receptor: Sampling was limited to blood, and TCR repertoires in tissue likely differ from TCR repertoires in blood. Rarefaction of sorted-subset datasets indicated incomplete sequencing despite the large sequencing depth. Larger estimated clonotype richness was generally found for naive subsets than for memory subsets. The small number of donors limited the genetic and exposure-history diversity represented. Compared with non-shared clonotypes, the clonotypes found in all four sorted-subset donors had higher generation probabilities. Based on pairwise subsampling, the degree of clonotype sharing among donors was expected to be affected by sequencing depth. Across a few donors, about 5% of naive CD4, 3% to 3.5% of naive CD8, approximately 2.5% of memory CD4, and 0.3% to 0.45% of memory CD8 clonotypes were shared.

Using the deep immunoSEQ assay, TCR CDR3 regions were amplified from genomic DNA by multiplex PCR. Extracted genomic DNA from each cell subset was spread evenly across all wells of several immunoSEQ 96-well plates, with each plate serving as a replicate. For sorted subsets, approximately 0.2 ug of genomic DNA, equivalent to 25,000 to 30,000 T cell genomes, went into each replicate PCR. Purified libraries were measured with a Qubit 3.0 fluorometer, size-checked on a Bioanalyzer 2100, and measured again with the KAPA Library Quantification kit. Every immunoSEQ 96-well plate was sequenced on a dedicated single-read 150-cycle Illumina NextSeq 550 flow cell. The original methods were these. Because the immunoSEQ output included only junctional sequences and no quality scores, the filtering could not be the same as the filtering used for full-length reads. Sequences were annotated with PyIR, a Python wrapper for IgBLAST v1.9, using IMGT germline references to assign V/J genes and CDR3. Reads were filtered out if the reads had weak V/J assignments (E-value above 1e-6), no CDR3, stop codons, out-of-frame junctions, or ambiguous translated residues. V3J clonotypes were defined as sequences sharing the same inferred V gene, J gene, and CDR3 amino acid sequence. Percentage overlap between repertoires was computed as shared unique clonotypes divided by the size of the smaller repertoire. Three approaches were used to assess repertoire richness: RTK rarefaction, the Chao1 estimator, and Recon v2.1 estimates of unobserved clonotypes. Generation probabilities were computed with OLGA for all TCRbeta clonotypes obtained by the gDNA method from four donors. Drawn from immuneACCESS, this table holds only the in-frame rearrangements with V and J called that TCRdb kept. Clones are partly lost; checked studies trace under half to an unresolved V gene and leave the rest unexplained. V and J calls and clone size come straight from that table; D and trimming were deduced from the DNA. The sample data list roughly 2,000,000 clones, and just under 95% of these were observed just once. The ten largest clones add up to about 1.6% of the sample.

Regarding this clone: The specificity of this receptor is unknown. One base away there is no much larger clone; base qualities are not given.

CD8 naive samples were obtained by positive selection for CCR7 among CD45RO-negative cells, yielding a CD45RA+CCR7+ population from which TemRA cells were excluded. The donors were healthy, HIV-negative adults with no recently reported acute infections or vaccinations. Only Caucasian adults living in Nashville, Tennessee, USA were represented among the donors. After blood collection by leukapheresis, PBMCs were isolated using Ficoll-Histopaque density gradient centrifugation and then cryopreserved in the vapor phase of liquid nitrogen. Analytical flow cytometry was used to check the purity and quantity of every magnetically sorted T cell population. Genomic DNA was isolated from every sorted fraction and measured by UV absorbance on a Nanodrop 2000c. The germline V gene yields MNHNS for CDR1 and SASEGT for CDR2. The CDR3, cysteine through phenylalanine, is 15 amino acids long. Only the CDR3 region is kept as DNA, spanning 45 bases read in frame from base 1. V trim: 7 bases; J trim: 3 bases; unmatched bases: 10.

Here the chain combines TRBV6-1 and TRBJ2-7; TRBD1 agrees with 9 junctional bases. The sample consisted of naive CD8+ T cells from PBMCs. Taken with the paper, the label for cell subset or site translates to: CD45RA+CCR7+. This sequence originates from a man younger than 35 in good health. Some clones in this sample may be carry-over from other donors' samples. The CDR3 region: CASIVQGAQYYEQYF. The DNA sequence follows: TGTGCCAGCATCGTACAGGGGGCGCAGTACTACGAGCAGTACTTC.